The next 5 T cell receptor beta chains were all read from a single sample in a study of Ad26.COV2.S vaccination and SARS-CoV-2 variants. Treatment here: some 19 received Ad26.COV2.S at low or high dose, single or two shots; roughly five received placebo; per-sample allocation not given. Day 63 following the first vaccine or placebo injection was when the samples were taken. Clones were read by immunoSEQ multiplex PCR, and TCRdb kept only the in-frame ones, dropping some. This table holds 200,000 to 250,000 clones, 88% found once. Source: peripheral blood, taken in a trial of Ad26.COV2.S vaccine versus placebo. The receptors derive from a person between 18 and 59 years old who received the Ad26.COV2.S COVID-19 vaccine or a placebo.

The chain is built from TRBV27 and TRBJ2-5, with 8 bases fitting TRBD1. Germline V gene lookup returns CDR1 MNHEY and CDR2 SMNVEV (reference sequence). The V segment lost 2 bases and the J segment 2 bases; nucleotides outside the gene matches: 7. CDR3 length: 16 residues. In nucleotides, the CDR3 is TGTGCCAGCAGTTTAAGCCAAGGACAGGGTCAAGAGACCCAGTACTTC. Its protein product is CASSLSQGQGQETQYF.

V usage is TRBV5-1 and J usage is TRBJ2-7; a possible D gene is TRBD2 (5 bases). CDR3 size: 15 residues. Germline CDR1 SGHRS, CDR2 YFSETQ. Trimming stripped 0 bases from V and 1 base from J, with 11 bases between. CDR3: CASSLAGSGSYEQYF. CDR3 nucleotide sequence: TGCGCCAGCAGCTTGGCCGGCTCGGGATCCTACGAGCAGTACTTC. Variable domain in full (rest from reference TRBV5-1 and TRBJ2-7): KAGVTQTPRYLIKTRGQQVTLSCSPISGHRSVSWYQQTPGQGLQFLFEYFSETQRNKGNFPGRFSGRQFSNSRSEMNVSTLELGDSALYLCASSLAGSGSYEQYFGPGTRLTVT.

This chain links TRBV15 with TRBJ1-6, with D hard to call. CDR3 length equals 14 residues. Germline V gene lookup returns CDR1 LNHNV and CDR2 YYDKDF (reference sequence). The V end was cut by 0 bases, the J end by 9 bases, with 9 bases between. The CDR3 DNA reads TGTGCCACCAGCAGAGAATTAGAGTCTTCACCCCTCCACTTT. It yields the protein CATSRELESSPLHF.

V gene TRBV30 combines with J gene TRBJ1-5; D not certain. The germline CDR1 and CDR2 sequences are GTSNPN and SVGIG (reference sequence). V shed 2 bases and J shed 1 base, with 3 bases lying between them. This CDR3 is 12 amino acids long. In DNA, the CDR3 is TGTGCCTGGAGTTTAAGCAATCAGCCCCAGCATTTT. Amino acid sequence: CAWSLSNQPQHF. Based on the CDR3 plus reference TRBV30 and TRBJ1-5, the full variable domain is SQTIHQWPATLVQPVGSPLSLECTVEGTSNPNLYWYRQAAGRGLQLLFYSVGIGQISSEVPQNLSASRPQDRQFILSSKKLLLSDSGFYLCAWSLSNQPQHFGDGTRLSIL.

The genes are TRBV15 and TRBJ2-5; D is ambiguous. The CDR3 extends over 13 amino acids. V shed 3 bases and J shed 4 bases, with 9 bases lying between them. Germline V CDR1 and CDR2: LNHNV, YYDKDF (reference sequence). CDR3 nucleotide sequence: TGTGCCACCAGCAGCCTGGAGACAGAGACCCAGTACTTC. This translates into CATSSLETETQYF.